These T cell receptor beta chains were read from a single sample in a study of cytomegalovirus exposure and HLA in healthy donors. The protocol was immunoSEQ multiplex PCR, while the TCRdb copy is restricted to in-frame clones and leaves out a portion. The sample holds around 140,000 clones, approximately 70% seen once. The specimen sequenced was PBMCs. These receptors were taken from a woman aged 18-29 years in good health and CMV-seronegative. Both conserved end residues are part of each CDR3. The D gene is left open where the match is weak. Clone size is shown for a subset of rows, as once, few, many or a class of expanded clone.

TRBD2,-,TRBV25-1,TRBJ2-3,TGTGCCAGCAGTGAGTGGGAGATTAGCGGGACAGATACGCAGTATTTT,CASSEWEISGTDTQYF
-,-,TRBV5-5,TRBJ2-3,TGTGCCAGCAGCTTATCGAGGGAGATTCCAGATACGCAGTATTTT,CASSLSREIPDTQYF
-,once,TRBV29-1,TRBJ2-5,TGCAGCGGGGTAGAGGGTAGCGGAGACCAAGAGACCCAGTACTTC,CSGVEGSGDQETQYF
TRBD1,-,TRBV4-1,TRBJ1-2,TGCGCCAGCAGCCACCCGGGACAGGGGGCAGCTGGCTACACCTTC,CASSHPGQGAAGYTF
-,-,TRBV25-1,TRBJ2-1,TGTGCCAGCAGCCTCGTAGGGGACAACTCCTACAATGAGCAGTTCTTC,CASSLVGDNSYNEQFF
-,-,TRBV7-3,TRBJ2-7,TGTGCCAGCAGCCTAGGGGCGTTCTCCTACGAGCAGTACTTC,CASSLGAFSYEQYF
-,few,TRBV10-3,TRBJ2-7,TGTGCCATCAGTGAGTCGGCACGCGAGCAGTACTTC,CAISESAREQYF
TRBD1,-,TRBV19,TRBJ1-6,TGTGCCAGTAGTATCCAGGGGGTAATCAAAGGTAATTCACCCCTCCACTTT,CASSIQGVIKGNSPLHF
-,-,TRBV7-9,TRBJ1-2,TGTGCCAGCAGCTTAGGCAGGGGTCGGTATGGCTACACCTTC,CASSLGRGRYGYTF
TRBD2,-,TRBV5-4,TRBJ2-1,TGTGCCAGCAGCCCCGTGTCTAGCGGGGGTAACAATGAGCAGTTCTTC,CASSPVSSGGNNEQFF
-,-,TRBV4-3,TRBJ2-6,TGCGCCAGCAGCCAAGAAGGGGTTGCTGGGGCCAACGTCCTGACTTTC,CASSQEGVAGANVLTF
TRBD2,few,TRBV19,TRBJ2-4,TGTGCCAGTAGAAACGTAGCGGGAAAAAACATTCAGTACTTC,CASRNVAGKNIQYF
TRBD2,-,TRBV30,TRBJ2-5,TGTGCCTGGACTAGCGGGGCCCAAGAGACCCAGTACTTC,CAWTSGAQETQYF
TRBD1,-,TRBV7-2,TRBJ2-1,TGTGCCAGCAGCTTACTTGGACAGGGCCCGTTCTTC,CASSLLGQGPFF
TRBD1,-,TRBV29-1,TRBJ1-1,TGCAGCCCCACCTCCCAGGGGGCAACTGAAGCTTTCTTT,CSPTSQGATEAFF
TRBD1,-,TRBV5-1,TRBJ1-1,TGCGCCAGCAGATCGACAGGGGCTGAAGCTTTCTTT,CASRSTGAEAFF
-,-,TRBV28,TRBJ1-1,TGTGCCAGCAGTTTAGACCAGCGAGGCACTGAAGCTTTCTTT,CASSLDQRGTEAFF
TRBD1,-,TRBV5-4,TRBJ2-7,TGTGCCAGCAGCTTGGGACAGGGAATCGGAGAGCAGTACTTC,CASSLGQGIGEQYF
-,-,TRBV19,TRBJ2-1,TGTGCCAGTAGGACCCCGACGGGCTCCTACAATGAGCAGTTCTTC,CASRTPTGSYNEQFF
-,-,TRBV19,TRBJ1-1,TGTGCCAGTAGTATAGGGGAGACCCTCACTGAAGCTTTCTTT,CASSIGETLTEAFF
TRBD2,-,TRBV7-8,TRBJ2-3,TGTGCCAGCAGCTTAGGCGGGGGGGCCGCGGCAGATACGCAGTATTTT,CASSLGGGAAADTQYF
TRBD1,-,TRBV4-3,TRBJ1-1,TGCGCCAGCAGCCAACTCTCGACAGGGGACACTGAAGCTTTCTTT,CASSQLSTGDTEAFF
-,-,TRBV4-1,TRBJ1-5,TGCGCCAGCAGCCAATTTTTGGCCCATCAGCCCCAGCATTTT,CASSQFLAHQPQHF
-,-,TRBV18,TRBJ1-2,TGTGCCAGCTCACCACTCTTGCGGGAATATGGCTACACCTTC,CASSPLLREYGYTF
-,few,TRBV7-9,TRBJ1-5,TGTGCCAGCAGCTTTTCGGGGGTAGGAAATCAGCCCCAGCATTTT,CASSFSGVGNQPQHF
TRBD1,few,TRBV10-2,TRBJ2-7,TGCGCCAGCATCAGGACAGGGGGTCCCTACGAGCAGTACTTC,CASIRTGGPYEQYF
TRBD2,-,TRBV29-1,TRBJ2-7,TGCAGCGTAAGCGGGGGTGCCTACGAGCAGTACTTC,CSVSGGAYEQYF
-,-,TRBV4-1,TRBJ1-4,TGCGCCAGCAGCCAATGGCCCGGGGAGGGGGGTGAAAAACTGTTTTTT,CASSQWPGEGGEKLFF
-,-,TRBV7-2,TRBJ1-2,TGTGCCAGCAGCTTAGCAGGGGTGGGGAACTATGGCTACACCTTC,CASSLAGVGNYGYTF
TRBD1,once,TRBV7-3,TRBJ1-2,TGTGCCAGCAGCTTATTAGCCCCCCGACAGGGTTACTATGGCTACACCTTC,CASSLLAPRQGYYGYTF
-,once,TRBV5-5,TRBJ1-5,TGTGCCAGCAGCGTACAGGGACTAGTCAATCAGCCCCAGCATTTT,CASSVQGLVNQPQHF
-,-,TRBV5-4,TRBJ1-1,TGTGCCAGCAGCTTCTCACGGTACACTGAAGCTTTCTTT,CASSFSRYTEAFF
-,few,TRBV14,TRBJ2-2,TGTGCCAGCAGGCCAGCGGAGATGAACACCGGGGAGCTGTTTTTT,CASRPAEMNTGELFF
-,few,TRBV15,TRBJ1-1,TGTGCCACCAGCAGAGACAGGGTTACCACTGAAGCTTTCTTT,CATSRDRVTTEAFF
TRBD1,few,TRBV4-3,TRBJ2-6,TGCGCCAGCAGCCGTGGCGGGACAGGTGGCTTTGGGGCCAACGTCCTGACTTTC,CASSRGGTGGFGANVLTF
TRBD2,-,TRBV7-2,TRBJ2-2,TGTGCCAGCAGCTTATCTAGCGGGGGGGCTAACGGGGAGCTGTTTTTT,CASSLSSGGANGELFF
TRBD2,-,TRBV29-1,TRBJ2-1,TGCAGCGTTGAAAGCGGGGCTTACAATGAGCAGTTCTTC,CSVESGAYNEQFF
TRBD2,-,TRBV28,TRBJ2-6,TGTGCCAGCAGTTTGCATTGGGGGGGAAACCGCTCTGGGGCCAACGTCCTGACTTTC,CASSLHWGGNRSGANVLTF
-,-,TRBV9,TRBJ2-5,TGTGCCAGCAGCGCCCGAGGCGGGGACCAAGAGACCCAGTACTTC,CASSARGGDQETQYF
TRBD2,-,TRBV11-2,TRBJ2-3,TGTGCCAGCAGGGGGACCGGGGGGGCGACAGATACGCAGTATTTT,CASRGTGGATDTQYF
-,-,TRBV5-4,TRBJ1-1,TGTGCCAGCAGCCTTCGCACTGAAGCTTTCTTT,CASSLRTEAFF
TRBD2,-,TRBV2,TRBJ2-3,TGTGCCAGCAGAAGCGGGGGCACAGATACGCAGTATTTT,CASRSGGTDTQYF
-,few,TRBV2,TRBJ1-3,TGTGCCAGCAACAACGGACTTCAATCTGGAAACACCATATATTTT,CASNNGLQSGNTIYF
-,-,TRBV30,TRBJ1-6,TGTGCCTGGACCATACAGGGTCATAATTCACCCCTCCACTTT,CAWTIQGHNSPLHF
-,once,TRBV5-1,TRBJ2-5,TGCGCCAGCAGCCCCGTTTCAACGGGGCAAGAGACCCAGTACTTC,CASSPVSTGQETQYF
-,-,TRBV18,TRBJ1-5,TGTGCCAGCTCACCTGGGGGCGGGAGCAATCAGCCCCAGCATTTT,CASSPGGGSNQPQHF
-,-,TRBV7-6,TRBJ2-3,TGTGCCAGCAGCTTAACGGGCAGGGCGAGCACAGATACGCAGTATTTT,CASSLTGRASTDTQYF
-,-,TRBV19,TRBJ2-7,TGTGCCAGTAGTATCCAACGGGAATACGAGCAGTACTTC,CASSIQREYEQYF
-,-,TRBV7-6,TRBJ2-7,TGTGCCAGCAGCTTAGAGACAGAGCAGTACTTC,CASSLETEQYF
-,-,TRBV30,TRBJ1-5,TGTGCCTGGAGTGTAGGGGGGGCGCCCAATCAGCCCCAGCATTTT,CAWSVGGAPNQPQHF
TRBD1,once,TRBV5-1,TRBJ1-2,TGCGCCAGCAGCTTCGGAGGGACAGACTGGTATGGCTACACCTTC,CASSFGGTDWYGYTF
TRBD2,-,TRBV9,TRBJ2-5,TGTGCCAGCAGCGAACCGTTGGCGGGAGGGCCGGAGACCCAGTACTTC,CASSEPLAGGPETQYF
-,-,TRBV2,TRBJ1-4,TGTGCCAGCAGTTACACTTCCGGGGGGAATGAAAAACTGTTTTTT,CASSYTSGGNEKLFF
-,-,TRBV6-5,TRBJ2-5,TGTGCCAGCAGTTATTGGGGGCGGGAGACCCAGTACTTC,CASSYWGRETQYF
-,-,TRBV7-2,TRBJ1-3,TGTGCCAGCAGCTTAGCGCGAGGAAACACCATATATTTT,CASSLARGNTIYF